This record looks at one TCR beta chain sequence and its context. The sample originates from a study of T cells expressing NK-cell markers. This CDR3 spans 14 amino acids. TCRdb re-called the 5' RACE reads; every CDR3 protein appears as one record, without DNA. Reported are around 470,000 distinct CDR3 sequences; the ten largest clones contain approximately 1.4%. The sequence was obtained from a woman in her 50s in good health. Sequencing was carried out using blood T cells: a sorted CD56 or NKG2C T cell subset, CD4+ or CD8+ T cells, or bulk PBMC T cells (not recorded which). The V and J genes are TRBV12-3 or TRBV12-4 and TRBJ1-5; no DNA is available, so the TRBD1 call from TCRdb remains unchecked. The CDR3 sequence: CASSLRQGQGPQHF.